A single sample gave rise to the 26 T cell receptor beta chains below, sequenced in a study. A single record per CDR3 protein comes from TCRdb applying MiXCR to the RT-PCR reads. The sample contains almost 700,000 distinct CDR3 sequences, 11% to 15% of which appear only once. The sample consisted of memory CD4+ T cells from blood. These receptors originate from a female donor in good health, serving as a healthy control.

The V call is TRBV30, the J call TRBJ2-1; D is possibly TRBD1 or TRBD2 (5 bases each). The CDR3 loop spans 13 amino acids. Trimming took off 1 base at V and 2 bases at J, with 6 bases between the two ends. Germline V gene lookup returns CDR1 GTSNPN and CDR2 SVGIG (reference sequence). This chain's CDR3 is CAWSEGPYNEQFF. The CDR3 region has the DNA TGTGCCTGGAGTGAGGGACCCTACAATGAGCAGTTCTTC.

J is TRBJ1-5 and V is TRBV9; tentative D call: TRBD1 (5 bases). Trimming removed 0 bases at V and 4 bases at J, with 8 bases between. The CDR3 has 14 amino acids. Germline V gene lookup returns CDR1 SGDLS and CDR2 YYNGEE. The CDR3 nucleotides are TGTGCCAGCAGCGTAGGGGGGAGGAATCAGCCCCAGCATTTT. It specifies CASSVGGRNQPQHF.

This clonotype was detected many times. V is TRBV7-2 and J is TRBJ2-3, with TRBD2 as a possible D gene (6 bases). This CDR3 region has 15 residues. In germline, CDR1 is SGHTA, CDR2 FQGNSA. Trimming shortened V by 5 bases and J by 4 bases, and 16 bases separated the two germline ends. Written as DNA, the CDR3 is TGTGCCAGCAGCCCAGGACGGACGGGGGCAGATACGCAGTATTTT. Protein product: CASSPGRTGADTQYF.

This clonotype was detected a few times. Germline is not matched at one junction end, which may reflect a read error. The chain recombines TRBV12-3 or TRBV12-4 with TRBJ1-2, with 9 bases lining up with TRBD1. This CDR3 is built from 12 residues. The chain's CDR3 is CASIPVGGTGTF. Here the CDR3 DNA reads TGTGCCAGCATCCCAGTGGGGGGGACAGGGACATTC.

The rearrangement joins TRBV6-2 or TRBV6-3 to TRBJ2-3, with TRBD2 matching over 13 bases. The CDR3 has 14 amino acids. Germline trimming cut 5 bases from V and 9 bases from J; bases unmatched to any gene: 5. Germline V gene data show CDR1 as MNHEY and CDR2 as SVGEGT. As DNA, the CDR3 is TGTGCCAGCAGTCACTGGACTAGCGGGAGAACGCAGTATTTT. It translates to CASSHWTSGRTQYF.

This clonotype came up many times. The V call is TRBV6-1, the J call TRBJ2-2; D is unresolved. Trimming took off 6 bases at V and 6 bases at J, with 8 bases between the two ends. The germline V gene encodes CDR1 MNHNS and CDR2 SASEGT. The CDR3 contains 12 residues. The CDR3 protein is CASSLGPGELFF. The CDR3 nucleotides are TGTGCCAGCAGCCTAGGGCCCGGGGAGCTGTTTTTT.

This clonotype has a count of ten or more. The chain employs TRBV20-1 and TRBJ2-3; 9 bases are shared with TRBD2. The germline CDR1 and CDR2 sequences are DFQATT and SNEGSKA (reference sequence). V was pared by 6 bases and J by 4 bases, with 5 bases of the junction left unmatched. The CDR3 covers 13 residues. The DNA of the CDR3 is TGCAGTGCGTCTAGCGGGGTCCCAGATACGCAGTATTTT. It is translated as CSASSGVPDTQYF.

The sample holds a few counts of this clonotype. The CDR3 sequence is CASSARSSGRDNEQFF. CDR3 bases: TGTGCCAGCAGCGCGAGGTCTAGCGGGAGGGACAATGAGCAGTTCTTC. The chain combines TRBV9 with TRBJ2-1; 12 bases are shared with TRBD2. The CDR3 runs to 16 residues. CDR1 and CDR2 (germline): SGDLS, YYNGEE. J lost 5 bases, V lost 3 bases, and 6 bases had no gene match.

This clonotype has ten or more counts. CDR3 protein: CASYPSSSGRASVEQYF. The CDR3 nucleotides read TGTGCCAGCTACCCCTCCAGTAGCGGGAGGGCTAGCGTCGAGCAGTACTTC. The chain couples TRBV6-5 to TRBJ2-7; TRBD2 aligns across 11 bases. The germline V gene encodes CDR1 MNHEY and CDR2 SVGAGI. The CDR3 totals 17 residues. V lost 8 bases and J lost 6; bases outside the gene matches: 18.

This clonotype was counted a few times. The chain combines TRBV24-1 with TRBJ1-5; 8 bases line up with TRBD1. Trimming cost V 10 bases and J 6 bases; bases outside gene matches: 7. Germline CDR1 is KGHDR and CDR2 is SFDVKD. This CDR3 spans 13 amino acids. The CDR3 region is CATRQGFGQPQHF. CDR3 DNA sequence: TGTGCCACGCGACAGGGGTTCGGTCAGCCCCAGCATTTT.

This clonotype was picked up many times. The chain is built from TRBV7-2 and TRBJ2-5; TRBD2 agrees at 8 bases. CDR3 length equals 15 residues. Germline V gene sequence: CDR1 SGHTA, CDR2 FQGNSA. V was pared by 6 bases and J by 2 bases, with 8 bases of the junction left unmatched. The CDR3 sequence is CASSRGTSRQETQYF. DNA of the CDR3: TGTGCCAGCAGTCGTGGGACTAGTCGACAAGAGACCCAGTACTTC.

This clonotype came up a few times. The gene calls are TRBV28 and TRBJ1-5; D gene unclear. The germline CDR1 and CDR2 sequences are MDHEN and SYDVKM. Trimming left V 4 bases short and J 6 bases short, with 13 bases between. The CDR3 consists of 14 residues. DNA for the CDR3: TGTGCCAGCAGTTCGGGATCGGGAGTTCAGCCCCAGCATTTT. Its protein product is CASSSGSGVQPQHF. Full variable domain (remainder filled in from reference TRBV28 and TRBJ1-5): DVKVTQSSRYLVKRTGEKVFLECVQDMDHENMFWYRQDPGLGLRLIYFSYDVKMKEKGDIPEGYSVSREKKERFSLILESASTNQTSMYLCASSSGSGVQPQHFGDGTRLSIL.

This clonotype was seen ten or more times. This sequence joins TRBV20-1 and TRBJ2-3; 8 bases agree with TRBD2. CDR1 is DFQATT and CDR2 is SNEGSKA in the germline V gene (reference sequence). CDR3 length: 14 residues. Trimming took 7 bases from V and 0 from J; bases not matched to a gene: 6. CDR3 protein: CSVHGGASTDTQYF. The CDR3 DNA is TGCAGTGTTCACGGGGGGGCTAGCACAGATACGCAGTATTTT.

A single count supports this clonotype. The chain joins TRBV2 to TRBJ2-5; 13 bases agree with TRBD2. V shed 6 bases and J 9 bases; nucleotides not matched to a gene: 13. The CDR3 runs to 16 residues. Germline V lookup: CDR1 SNHLY, CDR2 FYNNEI. This CDR3 reads CASSSLAPGLAGPQYF. In nucleotides, the CDR3 is TGTGCCAGCAGCTCCCTTGCCCCGGGACTAGCGGGGCCCCAGTACTTC.

As to this clonotype: One base away lies a much larger clone, so this may be a sequencing read error. The chain links TRBV14 to TRBJ2-7, with TRBD1 matching 7 bases. CDR1 SGHDN and CDR2 FVKESK come from the germline V gene. The CDR3 spans 13 residues. V gave up 6 bases and J gave up 4 bases; unmatched junction bases: 6. The chain's CDR3 is CASRGQRAYEQYF. CDR3 DNA sequence: TGTGCCAGCAGGGGACAGAGGGCTTACGAGCAGTACTTC.

The chain employs TRBV2 and TRBJ1-1; possible D gene TRBD1, 6 bases. Germline V lookup: CDR1 SNHLY, CDR2 FYNNEI. The CDR3 covers 14 residues. V dropped 4 bases and J dropped 8 bases, with 17 bases sitting between them. This CDR3 reads CASSVRDIGAEAFF. For the CDR3, the DNA is TGTGCCAGCAGTGTACGGGACATCGGGGCGGAAGCTTTCTTT.

This sequence joins TRBV5-6 and TRBJ1-6, with D tentatively TRBD1 (5 bases). V was shortened by 4 bases and J by 7 bases, with 9 bases between the two germline ends. CDR3 length: 13 amino acids. The germline V gene encodes CDR1 SGHDT and CDR2 YYEEEE. CDR3 DNA: TGTGCCAGCAGCAGATCAGGGAATTCACCCCTCCACTTT. This gives the protein CASSRSGNSPLHF.

The chain employs TRBV7-2 and TRBJ1-6; 9 nucleotides line up with TRBD1. Germline V gene lookup returns CDR1 SGHTA and CDR2 FQGNSA. The CDR3 runs 15 residues. J was trimmed by 6 bases and V by 6 bases; bases with no gene match: 6. The CDR3, as DNA: TGTGCCAGCAGACAGGGACAGGGACTTAATTCACCCCTCCACTTT. It is translated as CASRQGQGLNSPLHF.

This clonotype was counted a few times. The chain uses TRBV28 and TRBJ2-3; 8 bases line up with TRBD2. Per the germline V gene, CDR1 is MDHEN and CDR2 is SYDVKM. V lost 3 bases and J lost 6; bases outside the gene matches: 8. The CDR3 is 15 residues long. CDR3 region: CASSFSGETSDTQYF. DNA of the CDR3: TGTGCCAGCAGTTTTAGCGGGGAGACATCCGATACGCAGTATTTT.

The table lists this clonotype with a few counts. The rearrangement links TRBV5-1 to TRBJ2-7; TRBD1 agrees at 11 bases. Germline trimming cut 4 bases from V and 6 bases from J; bases unmatched to any gene: 6. Germline V lookup: CDR1 SGHRS, CDR2 YFSETQ. The CDR3 contains 14 residues. CDR3 amino acids: CASSPLGQGGEQYF. The CDR3 DNA sequence: TGCGCCAGCAGCCCACTGGGACAGGGGGGCGAGCAGTACTTC.

This clonotype has a count of ten or more. V is TRBV5-6 and J is TRBJ2-7; 8 bases are shared with TRBD1. Germline V CDR1 and CDR2: SGHDT, YYEEEE. Germline trimming cut 3 bases from V and 0 bases from J; bases unmatched to any gene: 5. The CDR3 totals 15 residues. The CDR3 region is CASSSRTGSSYEQYF. Written as DNA, the CDR3 is TGTGCCAGCAGCTCCCGGACAGGGAGCTCCTACGAGCAGTACTTC.

The CDR3 reads CASSPGASGERQFF. The CDR3 bases are TGTGCCAGCAGCCCGGGGGCTAGCGGGGAGAGGCAGTTCTTC. The V and J genes are TRBV9 and TRBJ2-1; TRBD2 matches 9 bases. This CDR3 region has 14 residues. V lost 4 bases and J lost 12; bases outside the gene matches: 11. Germline lookup yields CDR1 SGDLS and CDR2 YYNGEE.

This sequence joins TRBV7-9 and TRBJ1-2, with D possibly TRBD1 on 5 matching bases. Per the germline V gene, CDR1 is SEHNR and CDR2 is FQNEAQ (reference sequence). The CDR3 is 14 residues long. V lost 0 bases, J lost 4 bases, and 9 bases lay in between. The CDR3: CASSLAARVYGYTF. CDR3 DNA: TGTGCCAGCAGCTTAGCCGCCAGGGTCTATGGCTACACCTTC. Full variable domain (missing parts from reference TRBV7-9 and TRBJ1-2): DTGVSQNPRHKITKRGQNVTFRCDPISEHNRLYWYRQTLGQGPEFLTYFQNEAQLEKSRLLSDRFSAERPKGSFSTLEIQRTEQGDSAMYLCASSLAARVYGYTFGSGTRLTVV.

Details on this clonotype: A much larger clone is a single base away; this may be a read error. The rearrangement joins TRBV29-1 to TRBJ2-7; tentatively, D is TRBD1 (6 bases). This CDR3 contains 14 residues. Trimming left V 7 bases short and J 5 bases short, with 21 bases between. CDR1 and CDR2 (germline): SQVTM, ANQGSEA. The CDR3 loop reads CSAPTGTPGDEQYF. The CDR3 DNA reads TGCAGCGCCCCGACCGGGACACCAGGCGACGAGCAGTACTTC.

This clonotype was detected ten times or more. The rearrangement links TRBV20-1 to TRBJ2-5, with 8 bases fitting TRBD2. CDR3 size: 13 residues. The germline V gene encodes CDR1 DFQATT and CDR2 SNEGSKA (reference sequence). With V trimmed by 7 bases and J by 4 bases, 8 bases remained unmatched. The CDR3 here is CSEPGLEGETQYF. The CDR3 DNA sequence: TGCAGTGAACCGGGACTAGAGGGAGAGACCCAGTACTTC.

V gene TRBV5-1 combines with J gene TRBJ2-2; 10 bases are a match to TRBD1. This CDR3 contains 16 residues. Germline V CDR1 and CDR2: SGHRS, YFSETQ. V was pared by 2 bases and J by 4 bases, with 5 bases of the junction left unmatched. The CDR3 sequence: CASSLSGTGVTGELFF. As DNA, the CDR3 is TGCGCCAGCAGCTTATCCGGGACAGGGGTCACCGGGGAGCTGTTTTTT.